The entry below describes one TCR beta chain. Its specificity is not known. The record originates from a study of spatial heterogeneity in lung cancer. Study-level information: The donors comprised some 78 untreated early-stage non-small cell lung cancer patients. Raw sequencing reads included, on average, more than 9.5 appearances of each unique TCR and UMI combination. Findings of the study overall: Ubiquitous expanded tumor TCRs appeared in blood more at resection than follow-up.

Carried by each TCR cDNA molecule was a unique molecular identifier. A single record per CDR3 protein comes from TCRdb applying MiXCR to the 5' RACE reads. Here the sample spans some 110,000 distinct CDR3 sequences, 9% to 15% being singletons. As for time point: blood at routine non-recurrence follow-up after resection. Unsorted samples of tumor, nontumor lung or frozen PBMC had their whole RNA sequenced. This TCR came from a male donor with early-stage non-small cell lung cancer. The sample here was PBMCs, taken at follow-up.

CDR3 DNA sequence: TGTGCCAGCAGTCCCCCCTCAGGGGGCGGGGCCACAGATACGCAGTATTTT. Its protein is CASSPPSGGGATDTQYF. This chain uses TRBV6-5 with TRBJ2-3, with 8 bases lining up with TRBD1. There are 17 residues in the CDR3. Germline V gene data show CDR1 as MNHEY and CDR2 as SVGAGI. V shed 5 bases, J shed 2 bases, and the junction held 12 bases outside the gene matches.